These T cell receptor beta chains were read from a single sample in a study of blood T cell repertoires in COVID-19. Here immunoSEQ multiplex PCR was the method, and the copy in TCRdb shows in-frame clones only, minus some. This sample has about 230,000 clones; approximately 83% occur once, and the top ten carry under 30%. Sequenced input: peripheral blood. Receptors originate from a middle-aged man with acute or convalescent COVID-19. Both conserved end residues are part of each CDR3. The D gene is left open where the match is weak. A row's size may be missing; if present it is once, few, many or a size class.

TRBJ1-1 | TRBV7-2 | TRBD1 | . | CASSLGQGMSTEAFF | TGTGCCAGCAGCTTGGGACAGGGAATGAGCACTGAAGCTTTCTTT
TRBJ2-1 | TRBV24-1 | . | . | CATSGTNSYNEQFF | TGTGCCACCTCGGGAACTAACTCCTACAATGAGCAGTTCTTC
TRBJ2-2 | TRBV5-4 | TRBD2 | . | CASSFAGVTGELFF | TGTGCCAGCAGCTTCGCGGGAGTTACCGGGGAGCTGTTTTTT
TRBJ2-5 | TRBV7-2 | . | . | CASSPGQSQETQYF | TGTGCCAGCAGCCCCGGACAGTCTCAAGAGACCCAGTACTTC
TRBJ1-2 | TRBV6-4 | . | once | CASSDSEVDGYTF | TGTGCCAGCAGTGACTCCGAGGTGGATGGCTACACCTTC
TRBJ2-3 | TRBV29-1 | TRBD1 | . | CSVYPGQGLADTQYF | TGCAGCGTCTATCCGGGACAGGGGTTAGCAGATACGCAGTATTTT
TRBJ2-1 | TRBV5-1 | TRBD2 | few | CASSLVGLAGGQGEQFF | TGCGCCAGCAGCTTGGTAGGGTTAGCGGGAGGGCAAGGTGAGCAGTTCTTC
TRBJ2-7 | TRBV27 | . | once | CASRTSASEQYF | TGTGCCAGCAGGACTAGTGCAAGCGAGCAGTACTTC
TRBJ2-7 | TRBV29-1 | TRBD1 | . | CSIRQGPSYEQYF | TGCAGCATACGACAGGGGCCCTCCTACGAGCAGTACTTC
TRBJ1-2 | TRBV14 | TRBD1 | . | CASSHRTGIHGYTF | TGTGCCAGCAGCCACCGGACAGGGATACATGGCTACACCTTC
TRBJ2-7 | TRBV10-3 | . | . | CASDTGSYEQYF | TGTGCCTCAGACACCGGCTCCTACGAGCAGTACTTC
TRBJ1-4 | TRBV19 | . | . | CASRLGPRAGEKLFF | TGTGCCAGTAGACTAGGACCTCGGGCGGGTGAAAAACTGTTTTTT
TRBJ2-1 | TRBV25-1 | TRBD2 | once | CASQTSGGTHEQFF | TGTGCCAGCCAGACTAGCGGGGGAACTCATGAGCAGTTCTTC
TRBJ1-5 | TRBV7-8 | . | . | CASSRETEGNQPQHF | TGTGCCAGCAGCCGGGAAACCGAGGGCAATCAGCCCCAGCATTTT
TRBJ1-2 | TRBV5-5 | . | once | CASSLDRTNYGYTF | TGTGCCAGCAGCTTGGACAGAACTAACTATGGCTACACCTTC
TRBJ2-3 | TRBV12-5 | . | . | CASGLTERPGTQYF | TGTGCTAGTGGTTTGACCGAACGCCCGGGTACGCAGTATTTT
TRBJ1-2 | TRBV5-1 | TRBD1 | . | CASSLGDRGGYGYTF | TGCGCCAGCAGCTTGGGGGACAGGGGCGGGTATGGCTACACCTTC
TRBJ1-1 | TRBV29-1 | . | . | CSVARAADTEAFF | TGCAGCGTGGCCAGGGCGGCGGACACTGAAGCTTTCTTT
TRBJ1-1 | TRBV4-1 | TRBD1 | . | CASSQDMFGTGQEAFF | TGCGCCAGCAGCCAAGATATGTTCGGGACAGGGCAAGAAGCTTTCTTT
TRBJ1-5 | TRBV18 | . | . | CASSPSGVHQPQHF | TGTGCCAGCTCCCCAAGCGGGGTACATCAGCCCCAGCATTTT
TRBJ2-3 | TRBV4-2 | TRBD2 | . | CASSQGFRTSGSTDTQYF | TGTGCCAGCAGCCAAGGGTTCCGGACTAGCGGGAGCACAGATACGCAGTATTTT
TRBJ2-5 | TRBV29-1 | . | . | CSVAKRETQYF | TGCAGCGTTGCCAAGCGAGAGACCCAGTACTTC
TRBJ2-3 | TRBV19 | . | once | CASSIVSDSDTQYF | TGTGCCAGTAGTATAGTAAGCGATTCAGATACGCAGTATTTT
TRBJ1-1 | TRBV4-1 | TRBD1 | . | CASSHPTGGASEAFF | TGCGCCAGCAGCCACCCGACAGGGGGCGCCTCTGAAGCTTTCTTT
TRBJ1-6 | TRBV21-1 | . | . | CASSKNRGQGGSPLHF | TGTGCCAGCAGCAAAAACAGGGGACAGGGAGGGTCACCCCTCCACTTT
TRBJ1-1 | TRBV19 | . | . | CASALSWRTEAFF | TGTGCCAGTGCCCTGTCTTGGCGGACTGAAGCTTTCTTT
TRBJ2-5 | TRBV6-5 | TRBD2 | . | CATSLAGVQETQYF | TGTGCCACCAGCCTCGCGGGAGTCCAAGAGACCCAGTACTTC
TRBJ1-2 | TRBV3-1/TRBV3-2 | . | once | CASSPWNSYGYTF | TGTGCCAGCAGCCCTTGGAACAGTTATGGCTACACCTTC
TRBJ2-7 | TRBV12-5 | . | . | CASGLVRTGPSSYEQYF | TGTGCTAGTGGTTTGGTAAGAACAGGGCCTAGCTCCTACGAGCAGTACTTC
TRBJ1-2 | TRBV5-4 | . | once | CASRPTRGGVHYGYTF | TGTGCCAGCCGCCCAACGCGGGGGGGAGTCCACTATGGCTACACCTTC
TRBJ2-3 | TRBV27 | . | . | CASSTRGGAGAPIRDTQYF | TGTGCCAGCAGCACCCGGGGAGGGGCGGGGGCCCCCATACGGGATACGCAGTATTTT
TRBJ1-1 | TRBV7-8 | . | . | CASSLLGGETEAFF | TGTGCCAGCAGCCTCCTCGGGGGAGAAACTGAAGCTTTCTTT
TRBJ2-4 | TRBV11-2 | TRBD2 | . | CASSSGLAGIKNIQYF | TGTGCCAGCAGCTCGGGACTAGCGGGGATCAAAAACATTCAGTACTTC
TRBJ1-6 | TRBV27 | TRBD1 | . | CASSPGTGQKGNSPLHF | TGTGCCAGCAGCCCCGGGACAGGGCAAAAAGGGAATTCACCCCTCCACTTT
TRBJ1-1 | TRBV27 | . | . | CASTPGGVLNTEAFF | TGTGCCAGCACCCCGGGGGGCGTGCTGAACACTGAAGCTTTCTTT
TRBJ2-1 | TRBV11-2 | TRBD2 | . | CAEGTSGSGEQFF | TGTGCCGAGGGGACTAGCGGATCCGGAGAGCAGTTCTTC
TRBJ1-1 | TRBV6-5 | TRBD1 | . | CASRSLRGMNTEAFF | TGTGCCAGCAGGTCTCTCAGGGGGATGAACACTGAAGCTTTCTTT
TRBJ1-2 | TRBV7-9 | . | . | CASSPSRGGGYTF | TGTGCCAGCAGCCCGAGCAGGGGTGGCGGCTACACCTTC
TRBJ1-2 | TRBV2 | . | . | CASSEGALGVYGYTF | TGTGCCAGCAGTGAGGGGGCACTGGGGGTGTATGGCTACACCTTC
TRBJ1-2 | TRBV12-3/TRBV12-4 | . | few | CASSFDTWGEGTF | .
TRBJ1-1 | TRBV7-3 | TRBD1 | . | CASSLSGQRNTEAFF | TGTGCCAGCAGCTTATCGGGACAGAGGAACACTGAAGCTTTCTTT
TRBJ1-2 | TRBV12-3/TRBV12-4 | . | . | CASSSEANYGYTF | TGTGCCAGCAGTTCAGAAGCTAACTATGGCTACACCTTC
TRBJ2-7 | TRBV5-6 | TRBD1 | . | CASKQGGSYEQYF | TGTGCCAGCAAACAGGGGGGTTCCTACGAGCAGTACTTC
TRBJ2-3 | TRBV4-2 | TRBD2 | . | CASSQVAGAFTDTQYF | TGTGCCAGCAGCCAAGTAGCGGGAGCGTTCACAGATACGCAGTATTTT
TRBJ2-1 | TRBV27 | TRBD2 | . | CASSDGTSGSLPFF | TGTGCCAGCAGCGACGGGACTAGCGGGAGTCTTCCGTTCTTC
TRBJ1-1 | TRBV12-3/TRBV12-4 | TRBD1 | . | CASSQQGARKTFF | TGTGCCAGCAGCCAACAGGGGGCGCGGAAAACTTTCTTT
TRBJ2-1 | TRBV29-1 | TRBD2 | . | CSVETSGRASQFF | TGCAGCGTTGAAACTAGCGGGAGGGCCTCGCAGTTCTTC
TRBJ1-5 | TRBV27 | TRBD1 | . | CATRTGGKPQHF | TGTGCCACCCGGACAGGGGGCAAGCCCCAGCATTTT
TRBJ1-1 | TRBV6-5 | . | . | CASSLESQMYLQAFF | TGTGCCAGCAGTCTAGAGTCCCAGATGTATTTACAAGCTTTCTTT
TRBJ2-7 | TRBV10-3 | . | . | CAISEEALGQYF | TGTGCCATCAGTGAGGAGGCCCTGGGGCAGTACTTC
TRBJ2-3 | TRBV21-1 | . | . | CASSSKFRSISTDTQYF | TGTGCCAGCAGCTCTAAATTTAGGAGTATCAGCACAGATACGCAGTATTTT
TRBJ2-3 | TRBV28 | . | . | CASSLGRTSTDTQYF | TGTGCCAGCAGTTTGGGCAGAACTAGCACAGATACGCAGTATTTT
TRBJ1-3 | TRBV19 | TRBD1 | . | CASSKDRVYGNTIYF | TGTGCCAGTAGTAAAGACAGGGTTTACGGAAACACCATATATTTT
TRBJ2-3 | TRBV11-3 | . | once | CASSLLGGTTRTDTQYF | TGTGCCAGCAGCCTCCTTGGCGGGACCACCCGCACAGATACGCAGTATTTT
TRBJ1-2 | TRBV7-9 | . | once | CASSSQNGTTGGYTF | TGTGCCAGCAGCTCCCAAAACGGGACAACGGGTGGCTACACCTTC